This T cell receptor beta chain was captured by sequencing in a study of response to subunit inactivated influenza vaccine. General observations from the study: The authors offered the suggestion that each seasonal influenza vaccination recruits few new T cells.

Germline values: CDR1 SQVTM, CDR2 ANQGSEA. This CDR3 has 15 amino acids. The V end was cut by 1 base, the J end by 2 bases, with 13 bases between. TCRdb re-called the RT-PCR reads with MiXCR, one entry per CDR3 protein. Here the sample spans roughly 460,000 distinct CDR3 sequences, approximately 10% being singletons. Concerning this clonotype: The antigen is unknown.

The sample here was PBMCs from blood, taken about 40 days after vaccination. V gene TRBV29-1 combines with J gene TRBJ2-3; tentative D call: TRBD2 (6 bases). The receptor was derived from a man between 45 and 60 years old who received an inactivated influenza vaccine. The CDR3: CSVEVVAEPTDTQYF. The DNA for the CDR3 is TGCAGCGTTGAAGTGGTAGCGGAGCCCACAGATACGCAGTATTTT.